One and the same sample provided the 5 T cell receptor beta chains below, sequenced in a study of blood T cell repertoires in COVID-19 (dated by TCRdb to 2019 to 2021). Library prep was done by the immunoSEQ multiplex PCR assay. What TCRdb holds here is the immuneACCESS table cut down to in-frame rearrangements. Part of the clones is not present; checked against another copy, under half of the missing clones reflect an unresolved V gene, and the others are unexplained. The sample table shows 200,000 to 250,000 clones, and roughly 86% are seen once. Around 2.9% of the sample is taken by the ten largest. Material: peripheral blood. These receptors originate from a woman in her sixties or seventies with acute or convalescent COVID-19.

V usage is TRBV19 and J usage is TRBJ2-7, with 7 bases aligning to TRBD2. Germline CDR1 and CDR2: LNHDA and SQIVND (reference sequence). The CDR3 runs 14 residues. The J segment lost 1 base and the V segment lost 10 bases, leaving 10 bases of the junction unmatched. CDR3 sequence reads: CAISPTGGSYEQYF. The CDR3 nucleotides read TGTGCCATCTCACCTACGGGAGGATCCTACGAGCAGTACTTC.

The J gene is TRBJ2-5, the V gene TRBV7-8; 8 nucleotides line up with TRBD2. The CDR3 length is 18 residues. Trimming removed 2 bases from V and 1 base from J; junction bases left unmatched: 12. Looked up from germline, CDR1 is SGHVS and CDR2 is FQNEAQ. In nucleotides, the CDR3 is TGTGCCAGCAGCTTACGGGTCCTCGCGGGAGGATCCCAAGAGACCCAGTACTTC. This codes for CASSLRVLAGGSQETQYF.

The chain combines TRBV5-1 with TRBJ1-4; tentative D call: TRBD1 (5 bases). CDR3 length: 13 residues. Per germline, CDR1 SGHRS and CDR2 YFSETQ. V lost 4 bases, J lost 3 bases, and 7 bases lay in between. Written as DNA, the CDR3 is TGCGCCAGCAGCCGGGACTCTAATGAAAAACTGTTTTTT. Translated, it gives CASSRDSNEKLFF.

The chain recombines TRBV11-2 with TRBJ2-7, with 8 bases lining up with TRBD2. V trimming: 2 bases; J trimming: 0 bases; junction bases outside the gene matches: 3. The CDR3 is made up of 15 amino acids. Germline V gene data show CDR1 as SGHAT and CDR2 as FQNNGV. CDR3 region: CASSLTSGRSYEQYF. For the CDR3, the DNA is TGTGCCAGCAGCTTAACTAGCGGACGCTCCTACGAGCAGTACTTC.

This clone has only one observation. The CDR3 nucleotides are TGTGCCAGCTCGAGTCAGGGGACACCCGGGGAGCTGTTTTTT. As protein: CASSSQGTPGELFF. J is TRBJ2-2 and V is TRBV18; D possibly corresponds to TRBD1 (6 bases). This CDR3 contains 14 residues. The germline V gene encodes CDR1 KGHSH and CDR2 LQKENI. V lost 6 bases and J lost 6, with 14 bases in between. Based on the CDR3 plus reference TRBV18 and TRBJ2-2, the full variable domain is NAGVMQNPRHLVRRRGQEARLRCSPMKGHSHVYWYRQLPEEGLKFMVYLQKENIIDESGMPKERFSAEFPKEGPSILRIQQVVRGDSAAYFCASSSQGTPGELFFGEGSRLTVL.